This TCR beta chain was profiled in a study of immune heterogeneity within non-small cell lung tumors. Germline CDR1 and CDR2: MNHEY and SVGEGT. This CDR3 contains 16 residues. Template material comprised bulk tumor genomic DNA at 450 to 650 ng per sample. During surgery, each primary tumor gave multiple biopsies spaced as far apart as possible. Patients with untreated, newly diagnosed non-small cell lung cancer underwent curative surgery. Patients with newly diagnosed non-small cell lung cancer who underwent surgery with curative intent served as donors. Multiplex PCR was performed with 32 V and 13 J primers, and it amplified TCR beta CDR3. TCRdb re-analysed the multiplex PCR reads in MiXCR, keeping a single row per CDR3 protein. The table includes about 15,000 distinct CDR3 sequences, around 27% detected once. A word on this clonotype: A much bigger clone sits one base away, suggesting this may be a read error.

The receptor was derived from a man aged 35-49 years with non-small cell lung cancer. The chain couples TRBV6-2 or TRBV6-3 to TRBJ1-5, with a possible D match to TRBD1 (5 bases). The sample was lung tumor tissue. The CDR3 DNA sequence: TGTGCCAGCAGTTACTATGGTCGAGGGGATTCTCAGCCCAAGCATTTT. Translated: CASSYYGRGDSQPKHF.